What follows describes a single TCR beta chain. The antigen is undetermined. The data originate from a study of T cells expressing NK-cell markers. For the study at large: Each TCR beta repertoire originated in sorted T cells that were CD3+CD56+NKG2C+, CD3+CD56+NKG2C- or CD3+CD56-NKG2C+. Of eight sequenced donors, seven were HCMV-seropositive and one HCMV-seronegative. Regarding the study as a whole: A range of about 1.0-7.0% of CD8+ T cells consisted of dominant NKG2C+ clonotypes in 5 or 6 donors. HCMV specificity of expanded NKG2C+ T cell clones remained unclear.

Germline V gene data show CDR1 as SGHVS and CDR2 as FNYEAQ. The CDR3 contains 13 residues. TCRdb re-called the 5' RACE reads; one entry per CDR3 protein, DNA not given. This listing includes about 390,000 distinct CDR3 sequences. The chain combines TRBV7-6 with TRBJ2-3; the D call of TRBD1 rests on TCRdb alone, since no DNA is present to check it. Input material: blood T cells: a sorted CD56 or NKG2C T cell subset, CD4+ or CD8+ T cells, or bulk PBMC T cells (not recorded which). This clonotype originated in a woman between 50 and 59 years old in good health. CDR3: CASSLLPGDTQYF.